The rows below give T cell receptor beta chains drawn from one sample of a study of PD-1 blockade in classical Hodgkin lymphoma. Sequencing was performed with immunoSEQ multiplex PCR; in TCRdb, only in-frame clones are kept and a portion is missing. The repertoire consists of about 28,000 clones, with approximately 70% occurring once and the leading ten covering 20% to 30%. The sequencing here drew on peripheral blood mononuclear cells (PBMCs), taken before the second cycle of nivolumab. The receptors shown here come from a human donor with classical Hodgkin lymphoma. The CDR3 runs from the conserved cysteine through the conserved F or W. Fields, in order: D gene, V gene, CDR3 length, J gene, clone size, CDR3 DNA, CDR3 protein. A D gene is named only where the DNA matches it firmly. Not every row has a clone size; where given, it reads once, few, many or a size class.

>-|TRBV6-6|12|TRBJ1-6|-
TGTGCCAGCAGTTACGAGGGTGCGTCCCTCCACTTT
CASSYEGASLHF
>TRBD1|TRBV19|16|TRBJ1-5|-
TGTGCCAGTAGTTTCCTCGGGACAGGGGTGTCTCAGCCCCAGCATTTT
CASSFLGTGVSQPQHF
>-|TRBV5-4|14|TRBJ2-5|few
TGTGCCAGCAGCCCCGGGACTTCCAGGGAGACCCAGTACTTC
CASSPGTSRETQYF
>TRBD1|TRBV6-6|14|TRBJ1-4|-
TGTGCCAGCGGAGCGACAGGGGTTAGTGAAAAACTGTTTTTT
CASGATGVSEKLFF
>-|TRBV7-7|14|TRBJ1-1|-
TGTGCCAGCAGCCCTCTAGGGCCTTACACTGAAGCTTTCTTT
CASSPLGPYTEAFF
>-|TRBV5-4|13|TRBJ1-2|-
TGTGCCAGCAGCTTGGAGCCTAACTATGGCTACACCTTC
CASSLEPNYGYTF
>-|TRBV6-1|15|TRBJ1-1|-
TGTGCCAGCAGCGCTACGCAGGGAGGTAACACTGAAGCTTTCTTT
CASSATQGGNTEAFF
>-|TRBV10-1|13|TRBJ2-4|-
TGCGCCAGCAGCCTAAGTCAGGGAAACATTCAGTACTTC
CASSLSQGNIQYF
>TRBD2|TRBV20-1|10|TRBJ2-3|-
TGCAGTGCTCTAAGCGGGATAGAGTATTTT
CSALSGIEYF
>-|TRBV6-1|13|TRBJ2-3|-
TGTGCCAGCAGAGGACGAAACTCAGATACGCAGTATTTT
CASRGRNSDTQYF
>-|TRBV6-5|14|TRBJ1-1|-
TGTGCCAGCAGAAACAGGGCGTCGAACACTGAAGCTTTCTTT
CASRNRASNTEAFF
>TRBD1|TRBV9|15|TRBJ2-3|once
TGTGCCAGCAGCGTAGTTGGGACAGTCTCAGATACGCAGTATTTT
CASSVVGTVSDTQYF
>TRBD1|TRBV7-3|14|TRBJ2-5|-
TGTGCCAGCAGCTTCACAGGGGGCAGTCAGACCCAGTACTTC
CASSFTGGSQTQYF
>-|TRBV28|14|TRBJ2-7|-
TGTGCCAGCAGTTTAGACTCCAGGGCCGGCGAGCAGTACTTC
CASSLDSRAGEQYF
>-|TRBV19|16|TRBJ2-2|few
TGTGCCAGTAGTAGCTCATGGTCAGGGTTCTACGGGGAGCTGTTTTTT
CASSSSWSGFYGELFF
>-|TRBV2|15|TRBJ2-7|many
TGTGCCAGCAGTGATAGAGGGGCGGGTACCTACGAGCAGTACTTC
CASSDRGAGTYEQYF
>TRBD1|TRBV28|16|TRBJ2-1|-
TGTGCCAGCAGTTTACCCCTGGGACAGGGGATCAATGAGCAGTTCTTC
CASSLPLGQGINEQFF
>-|TRBV19|15|TRBJ2-6|-
TGTGCCAGTAGTATATTGGGCTCTGGGGCCAACGTCCTGACTTTC
CASSILGSGANVLTF
>TRBD2|TRBV4-1|17|TRBJ2-3|-
TGCGCCAGCAGCCAAGGAGGAACTAGCGGAATCACAGATACGCAGTATTTT
CASSQGGTSGITDTQYF
>TRBD1|TRBV10-3|13|TRBJ2-2|-
TGTGCCATCTTGCGACAGGGATCAGGGGAGCTGTTTTTT
CAILRQGSGELFF
>-|TRBV7-2|12|TRBJ1-4|-
TGTGCTAGCGCGCTTAAGAATGAAAAACTGTTTTTT
CASALKNEKLFF
>-|TRBV30|16|TRBJ1-5|-
TGTGCCTGGAGTGTACGCAGTACTAGGAAATATCAGCCCCAGCATTTT
CAWSVRSTRKYQPQHF
>TRBD1|TRBV18|14|TRBJ2-3|many
TGTGCCAGCTCACCAGGACAGGGAACAGATACGCAGTATTTT
CASSPGQGTDTQYF
>-|TRBV29-1|12|TRBJ2-1|-
TGCAGCGTTGAAAAGGGGATCGATGAGCAGTTCTTC
CSVEKGIDEQFF
>-|TRBV19|18|TRBJ1-6|once
TGTGCCAGTAGTATCGGCCCCGCAGAGGACTTTGTTATTTCACCCCTCCACTTT
CASSIGPAEDFVISPLHF
>-|TRBV11-3|15|TRBJ2-3|-
TGTGCCAGCAGCCTCACAGGGTGGGGGCCAGATACGCAGTATTTT
CASSLTGWGPDTQYF
>TRBD1|TRBV7-6|15|TRBJ2-3|-
TGTGCCAGCAGCTTAGGGACAGGGCTCACAGATACGCAGTATTTT
CASSLGTGLTDTQYF
>-|TRBV7-9|15|TRBJ2-5|-
TGTGCCAGCAGCTTAGAGGACTCTTTAAAGGGGACCCAGTACTTC
CASSLEDSLKGTQYF
>-|TRBV4-3|13|TRBJ2-2|few
TGCGCCAGCAGCCGCCAAGCTGGAGGGGAGCTGTTTTTT
CASSRQAGGELFF
>TRBD1|TRBV18|13|TRBJ1-1|-
TGTGCCAGCTCAACGGGACAGGGCACTGAAGCTTTCTTT
CASSTGQGTEAFF
>TRBD2|TRBV28|14|TRBJ2-7|-
TGTGCCAGCAATAGAGCGGGGGACTCCTACGAGCAGTACTTC
CASNRAGDSYEQYF